These 30 T cell receptor beta chains originate from one sample sequenced in a study of blood T cells in healthy people across ages. A second PCR, run for about 7 to 12 cycles, used a sample-barcoded 5' primer plus a J-beta primer mix. A single record per CDR3 protein comes from TCRdb applying MiXCR to the 5' RACE reads. The sample includes 2 million or so distinct CDR3 sequences, roughly 49% of them seen just once. Sequenced input: blood. These receptors came from a woman in her thirties or forties in good health.

J is TRBJ2-5 and V is TRBV5-1, with D possibly being TRBD1 or TRBD2 (5 bases each). Deletions cut 4 bases from V and 11 bases from J, with 18 bases between. Germline V CDR1 and CDR2: SGHRS, YFSETQ. The CDR3 is made up of 13 amino acids. CDR3 sequence: CASSHEGRNEQYF. The CDR3 DNA follows: TGCGCCAGCAGCCACGAGGGGCGCAATGAGCAGTACTTC.

This chain uses TRBV3-1 with TRBJ2-4, with 7 bases that match TRBD1. The CDR3 runs to 14 residues. V was pared by 4 bases and J by 6 bases, with 6 bases of the junction left unmatched. CDR1 and CDR2 from the germline V gene are LGHDT and YNNKEL (reference sequence). The CDR3 DNA is TGTGCCAGCAGCCGACAGGGAGCAACAAACATTCAGTACTTC. It encodes CASSRQGATNIQYF.

The chain links TRBV29-1 to TRBJ1-2; 7 bases are shared with TRBD1. Germline trimming cut 4 bases from V and 8 bases from J; bases unmatched to any gene: 28. The CDR3 has 19 amino acids. Germline assignment: CDR1 SQVTM and CDR2 ANQGSEA. As DNA, the CDR3 is TGCAGCGTTGGAGTTGGCATTGTCCGTACTTCACAGGGGTCTCGCGGCTACACCTTC. It translates to CSVGVGIVRTSQGSRGYTF.

This chain connects TRBV7-9 to TRBJ1-2; D is possibly TRBD1 (6 bases). The CDR3 length is 14 residues. Looked up from germline, CDR1 is SEHNR and CDR2 is FQNEAQ (reference sequence). Trimming pared 1 base from V and 4 bases from J, leaving 10 bases between. The CDR3 DNA is TGTGCCAGCAGCTTAGTTCCAGGGGTCTATGGCTACACCTTC. Translated: CASSLVPGVYGYTF.

The genes are TRBV4-1 and TRBJ2-1; either TRBD1 or TRBD2 may fit D (5 bases each). CDR3 length: 14 residues. Trimming took off 3 bases at V and 1 base at J, with 7 bases between the two ends. CDR1 is MGHRA and CDR2 is YSYEKL in the germline V gene. For the CDR3, the DNA is TGCGCCAGCAGCCAGGGGGAGTCCTACAATGAGCAGTTCTTC. This encodes CASSQGESYNEQFF.

A few counts support this clonotype. The genes are TRBV29-1 and TRBJ2-1; 7 bases align to TRBD2. The CDR3 extends over 15 amino acids. The ends lost 1 base at V and 1 base at J; junction bases unmatched: 4. Germline loops: CDR1 SQVTM, CDR2 ANQGSEA. In nucleotides, the CDR3 is TGCAGCGTTGAAGGGACTAGAGGGTCCTACAATGAGCAGTTCTTC. Translated: CSVEGTRGSYNEQFF.

This rearrangement joins TRBV20-1 to TRBJ2-7; TRBD1 agrees at 9 bases. Germline CDR1 and CDR2: DFQATT and SNEGSKA (reference sequence). This CDR3 has 13 amino acids. Trimming at V came to 4 bases and at J to 5 bases, leaving 6 bases not matched to a gene. This chain's CDR3 is CSAIGQGFHEQYF. DNA of the CDR3: TGCAGTGCTATTGGACAGGGGTTCCACGAGCAGTACTTC.

This clonotype was seen more than once but under ten times. The J gene is TRBJ2-1, the V gene TRBV2; TRBD2 matches at 12 bases. The length of the CDR3 is 16 residues. CDR1 is SNHLY and CDR2 is FYNNEI in the germline V gene. V shed 2 bases and J 5 bases; nucleotides not matched to a gene: 4. CDR3 amino acids: CASSETSGGNHNEQFF. The DNA of the CDR3 is TGTGCCAGCAGTGAAACTAGCGGGGGGAACCACAATGAGCAGTTCTTC.

The V gene is TRBV7-9, the J gene TRBJ2-1; 8 bases line up with TRBD2. The trim removed 0 bases at V and 5 bases at J, leaving 9 bases unmatched. CDR3 size: 17 residues. Germline CDR1 and CDR2: SEHNR and FQNEAQ (reference sequence). This CDR3 is CASSLARGSGENNEQFF. The CDR3 DNA follows: TGTGCCAGCAGCTTAGCTCGGGGTAGCGGGGAAAACAATGAGCAGTTCTTC.

The chain has TRBV4-3 and TRBJ2-1, with unresolved D. Trimming shortened V by 3 bases and J by 3 bases, and 15 bases separated the two germline ends. Germline CDR1 is LGHNA and CDR2 is YSLEER. This CDR3 has 16 amino acids. CDR3 region: CASSHRPAINYNEQFF. The CDR3 region has the DNA TGCGCCAGCAGCCATCGCCCAGCCATAAACTACAATGAGCAGTTCTTC.

This clonotype was seen only a few times. The rearrangement uses TRBV12-5 and TRBJ2-5; D could derive from TRBD1 or TRBD2 (6 bases each). V was pared by 4 bases and J by 3 bases, with 18 bases between. The CDR3 has 16 amino acids. The V gene's germline CDR1 is LGHNT and CDR2 FRNRAP. CDR3 sequence reads: CASGSRDIGGKETQYF. CDR3 sequence (DNA): TGTGCTAGTGGTTCCCGGGACATTGGAGGGAAAGAGACCCAGTACTTC.

CDR3 residues: CASSSDGGLAKNIQYF. CDR3 in DNA: TGTGCCAGCAGCTCGGACGGGGGTCTAGCCAAAAACATTCAGTACTTC. This chain connects TRBV5-5 to TRBJ2-4, with D tentatively TRBD2 (6 bases). This CDR3 region has 16 residues. V gave up 3 bases and J gave up 0 bases, with 13 bases separating them. CDR1 and CDR2 (germline): SGHKS, YYEKEE (reference sequence). Using reference TRBV5-5 and TRBJ2-4 for the parts outside the CDR3, the full variable domain is DAGVTQSPTHLIKTRGQQVTLRCSPISGHKSVSWYQQVLGQGPQFIFQYYEKEERGRGNFPDRFSARQFPNYSSELNVNALLLGDSALYLCASSSDGGLAKNIQYFGAGTRLSVL.

In this sample, this clonotype turned up a few times. CDR3: CASSDILANQETQYF. CDR3 bases: TGTGCCAGCAGCGACATACTAGCAAACCAAGAGACCCAGTACTTC. The chain joins TRBV7-6 to TRBJ2-5; tentative D call: TRBD2 (6 bases). V lost 5 bases to trimming and J lost 0 bases, with 13 bases between them. CDR3 size: 15 residues. Germline lookup yields CDR1 SGHVS and CDR2 FNYEAQ. Together with reference TRBV7-6 and TRBJ2-5, the CDR3 gives the full variable domain: GAGVSQSPRYKVTKRGQDVALRCDPISGHVSLYWYRQALGQGPEFLTYFNYEAQQDKSGLPNDRFSAERPEGSISTLTIQRTEQRDSAMYRCASSDILANQETQYFGPGTRLLVL.

Many counts were recorded for this clonotype. A much larger clone lies a single base off, so this may be a read error. CDR3: CASSVEVQGETQYF. DNA of the CDR3: TGTGCCAGCAGCGTAGAGGTTCAGGGAGAGACCCAGTACTTC. The chain couples TRBV5-6 to TRBJ2-5, with D possibly matching TRBD1 (5 bases). The CDR3 covers 14 residues. Trimming shortened V by 4 bases and J by 4 bases, and 14 bases separated the two germline ends. Germline V lookup: CDR1 SGHDT, CDR2 YYEEEE.

The chain carries TRBV5-1 and TRBJ2-2; D is perhaps TRBD2 (5 bases). Deletions cut 0 bases from V and 6 bases from J, with 18 bases between. The germline CDR1 and CDR2 sequences are SGHRS and YFSETQ. CDR3 size: 17 residues. CDR3 protein: CASSLARGEGRAGELFF. DNA for the CDR3: TGCGCCAGCAGCTTGGCTCGGGGAGAAGGTAGAGCCGGGGAGCTGTTTTTT.

The chain carries TRBV6-2 or TRBV6-3 and TRBJ2-7, with D possibly TRBD1 on 6 matching bases. This CDR3 contains 14 residues. CDR1 MNHEY and CDR2 SVGEGT come from the germline V gene. The V and J ends lost 2 bases and 6 bases respectively, with 14 bases between them. The CDR3 spells CASSYLGADIEQYF. The CDR3 region has the DNA TGTGCCAGCAGTTACCTGGGGGCGGATATCGAGCAGTACTTC.

There are a few counts of this clonotype. The chain is built from TRBV12-3 or TRBV12-4 and TRBJ2-4, with 7 bases lining up with TRBD1. The junction had 5 bases not matched to a gene; V was cut back by 11 bases and J by 1 base. The CDR3 extends over 13 amino acids. In DNA, the CDR3 is TGTGCCTCCACGACAGGGGCCAAAAACATTCAGTACTTC. Amino acid sequence: CASTTGAKNIQYF.

In its sample, this clonotype was seen a few times. This chain connects TRBV11-2 to TRBJ2-7; D gene uncertain. CDR1 SGHAT and CDR2 FQNNGV come from the germline V gene. The CDR3 is 13 residues long. V dropped 1 base and J dropped 5 bases, with 9 bases sitting between them. CDR3 loop: CASSLGHPNEQYF. CDR3 bases: TGTGCCAGCAGCTTAGGACACCCCAACGAGCAGTACTTC.

V gene TRBV7-2 combines with J gene TRBJ2-3, with 10 bases that match TRBD2. The trim removed 1 base at V and 2 bases at J, leaving 3 bases unmatched. CDR3 size: 16 residues. CDR1 SGHTA and CDR2 FQGNSA come from the germline V gene. CDR3 DNA sequence: TGTGCCAGCAGCTTAGGTAGCGGGGGGACCACAGATACGCAGTATTTT. This translates into CASSLGSGGTTDTQYF.

The chain has TRBV5-1 and TRBJ1-6; D may be TRBD1 (5 bases). The CDR3 runs 15 residues. V dropped 0 bases and J dropped 7 bases, with 11 bases sitting between them. Germline values: CDR1 SGHRS, CDR2 YFSETQ. CDR3 loop: CASSLASAGNSPLHF. The CDR3, as DNA: TGCGCCAGCAGCTTGGCCTCGGCAGGGAATTCACCCCTCCACTTT.

The V gene is TRBV3-1, the J gene TRBJ2-5; the match to TRBD2 covers 8 bases. Per the germline V gene, CDR1 is LGHDT and CDR2 is YNNKEL (reference sequence). V shed 1 base, J shed 3 bases, and the junction held 1 base outside the gene matches. CDR3 length equals 14 residues. The DNA of the CDR3 is TGTGCCAGCAGCCAAGCAGCGGGGGAAGAGACCCAGTACTTC. This codes for CASSQAAGEETQYF.

This clonotype came up a few times. The chain couples TRBV5-1 to TRBJ2-3, with 8 bases fitting TRBD2. CDR3 length: 16 residues. J was trimmed by 5 bases and V by 4 bases; bases with no gene match: 12. The germline CDR1 and CDR2 sequences are SGHRS and YFSETQ. CDR3 DNA: TGCGCCAGCAGCCCTGGGGTAGCGGGAATCCAAGATACGCAGTATTTT. Its protein is CASSPGVAGIQDTQYF.

The rearrangement joins TRBV4-3 to TRBJ2-1; 7 nucleotides align to TRBD2. CDR1 is LGHNA and CDR2 is YSLEER in the germline V gene. After removal of 0 bases from V and 0 bases from J, the junction contained 8 bases not matched to a gene. The CDR3 length is 18 residues. In DNA form, the CDR3 reads TGCGCCAGCAGCCAAGAGTCCCAGGGAGGGTTCTCCTACAATGAGCAGTTCTTC. Translating it yields CASSQESQGGFSYNEQFF.

Of note for this clonotype: Germline is not matched at one junction end, which may reflect a read error. The genes are TRBV6-5 and TRBJ1-5; the D is unclear. Germline V gene lookup returns CDR1 MNHEY and CDR2 SVGAGI. This CDR3 is built from 14 residues. In nucleotides, the CDR3 is TGTGCCAGCAGCCTCCGGAATAGCAATCGGCCCCAGCATTTT. This codes for CASSLRNSNRPQHF.

This clonotype was found many times. The gene calls are TRBV9 and TRBJ2-3; D is uncertain. Germline assignment: CDR1 SGDLS and CDR2 YYNGEE. Trimming removed 0 bases from V and 4 bases from J, with 3 bases in between. The CDR3 runs to 12 residues. CDR3 sequence reads: CASSVEADTQYF. CDR3 bases: TGTGCCAGCAGCGTAGAGGCAGATACGCAGTATTTT. The whole variable domain, remainder taken from reference TRBV9 and TRBJ2-3, is DSGVTQTPKHLITATGQRVTLRCSPRSGDLSVYWYQQSLDQGLQFLIQYYNGEERAKGNILERFSAQQFPDLHSELNLSSLELGDSALYFCASSVEADTQYFGPGTRLTVL.

This clonotype has just a few counts. The chain joins TRBV10-3 to TRBJ2-3; D might be TRBD2 (6 bases). V shed 7 bases and J shed 0 bases, with 11 bases lying between them. The CDR3 has 14 amino acids. Germline CDR1 ENHRY, CDR2 SYGVKD. The DNA of the CDR3 is TGTGCCATCAAGGAACTAGCTAGCACAGATACGCAGTATTTT. Translated: CAIKELASTDTQYF.

The V and J genes are TRBV2 and TRBJ2-3; 8 nucleotides align to TRBD2. The trim removed 2 bases at V and 4 bases at J, leaving 11 bases unmatched. CDR3 length: 17 residues. Germline CDR1 is SNHLY and CDR2 is FYNNEI. The CDR3 region is CASSESSSGPLADTQYF. Here the CDR3 DNA reads TGTGCCAGCAGTGAATCGTCTAGCGGGCCTCTAGCAGATACGCAGTATTTT.

This clonotype was detected a few times. The CDR3, as DNA: TGTGCCAGCAGCTCTAGAAGGGACAGCCATGGCTACACCTTC. Residues: CASSSRRDSHGYTF. The genes are TRBV7-2 and TRBJ1-2, with 7 bases lining up with TRBD1. The germline gives CDR1 SGHTA, CDR2 FQGNSA. The length of the CDR3 is 14 residues. Trimming cost V 4 bases and J 6 bases; bases outside gene matches: 8.

This clonotype has more than one count but fewer than ten. V is TRBV7-8 and J is TRBJ2-3; 9 bases line up with TRBD1. V trimming: 5 bases; J trimming: 0 bases; junction bases outside the gene matches: 9. This CDR3 comprises 17 residues. Germline loops: CDR1 SGHVS, CDR2 FQNEAQ. CDR3 region: CASSHGGQGHSTDTQYF. As DNA, the CDR3 is TGTGCCAGCAGCCATGGGGGACAGGGACATAGCACAGATACGCAGTATTTT.

In its sample, this clonotype was seen a few times. The chain carries TRBV5-1 and TRBJ2-6; no reliable D call. The CDR3 contains 13 residues. V gave up 6 bases and J gave up 3 bases, with 7 bases separating them. Germline CDR1 is SGHRS and CDR2 is YFSETQ. In DNA form, the CDR3 reads TGCGCCAGCAACACAGTTGGGGCCAACGTCCTGACTTTC. Its protein product is CASNTVGANVLTF.